Presented here are 25 T cell receptor beta chains from one specimen sequenced in a study of shared clonotypes between healthy human individuals. The repertoire was sequenced with immunoSEQ multiplex PCR; TCRdb's copy has only in-frame clones and lacks some. This sample has some 2,500,000 clones, with 93% found just once. The sample consisted of naive CD4+ T cells from PBMCs. Subset: CD45RA+ positively selected. The receptors were gathered from a man aged 18 to 30 in good health. Some clones in this sample may be carry-over from other donors' samples.

This chain connects TRBV7-9 to TRBJ2-2; TRBD1 aligns across 7 bases. The CDR3 is 15 amino acids. Germline V CDR1 and CDR2: SEHNR, FQNEAQ (reference sequence). Trimming at V came to 5 bases and at J to 5 bases, leaving 8 bases not matched to a gene. The CDR3 region has the DNA TGTGCCAGCAGCCGGACAGGTGAAAGGACCGGGGAGCTGTTTTTT. This translates into CASSRTGERTGELFF.

The chain links TRBV21-1 to TRBJ2-6; TRBD2, the D gene given by the table, was not confirmed from the DNA. TRBV21-1 is a pseudogene locus. The CDR3 is 16 residues long. For the CDR3, the DNA is TGTGCCAGCAGCTTTTCTATTCACTCTGGGGCCAACGTCCTGACTTTC. It is translated as CASSFSIHSGANVLTF.

V is TRBV28 and J is TRBJ2-7; 9 bases are shared with TRBD2. CDR3 length: 14 residues. V gave up 10 bases and J gave up 5 bases; unmatched junction bases: 12. Looked up from germline, CDR1 is MDHEN and CDR2 is SYDVKM. This CDR3 reads CAIQSLAGSHEQYF. In DNA form, the CDR3 reads TGTGCCATCCAAAGTCTAGCGGGGTCTCACGAGCAGTACTTC.

The rearrangement links TRBV6-5 to TRBJ1-1; no reliable D call. V lost 6 bases and J 5 bases, leaving 19 bases between the germline ends. This CDR3 region has 15 residues. Per the germline V gene, CDR1 is MNHEY and CDR2 is SVGAGI. CDR3 DNA: TGTGCCAGCAGCCCCGCAACGACACGAGGGACTGAAGCTTTCTTT. It is translated as CASSPATTRGTEAFF.

J is TRBJ2-5 and V is TRBV28; a weak D match, TRBD2 (6 bases). There are 13 residues in the CDR3. V dropped 10 bases and J dropped 6 bases, with 18 bases sitting between them. Germline CDR1 is MDHEN and CDR2 is SYDVKM. This CDR3 is CATGSPGEQTQYF. CDR3 sequence (DNA): TGTGCCACCGGGTCACCGGGAGAACAGACCCAGTACTTC. Based on the CDR3 plus reference TRBV28 and TRBJ2-5, the full variable domain is DVKVTQSSRYLVKRTGEKVFLECVQDMDHENMFWYRQDPGLGLRLIYFSYDVKMKEKGDIPEGYSVSREKKERFSLILESASTNQTSMYLCATGSPGEQTQYFGPGTRLLVL.

This clone has a single count. The genes are TRBV5-1 and TRBJ2-5, with 11 bases aligning to TRBD2. The germline CDR1 and CDR2 sequences are SGHRS and YFSETQ. This CDR3 is built from 14 residues. J was trimmed by 5 bases and V by 5 bases; bases with no gene match: 5. CDR3 nucleotide sequence: TGCGCCAGCAGACTAGCGGGAGTAGGGGAGACCCAGTACTTC. This encodes CASRLAGVGETQYF.

The rearrangement uses TRBV18 and TRBJ2-7; D may be TRBD1 (6 bases). The CDR3 runs 14 residues. CDR1 is KGHSH and CDR2 is LQKENI in the germline V gene. V dropped 3 bases and J dropped 3 bases, with 12 bases sitting between them. The CDR3 loop is CASSPWKGVYEQYF. In nucleotides, the CDR3 is TGTGCCAGCTCACCCTGGAAGGGGGTCTACGAGCAGTACTTC.

This clone has a handful of counts. The genes are TRBV7-2 and TRBJ2-1, with a tentative D call TRBD2 (6 bases). The CDR3 runs 16 residues. CDR1 and CDR2 from the germline V gene are SGHTA and FQGNSA. Deletions cut 5 bases from V and 0 bases from J, with 14 bases between. The CDR3 here is CASSPGAGSSYNEQFF. The CDR3 bases are TGTGCCAGCAGCCCAGGAGCGGGTAGCTCCTACAATGAGCAGTTCTTC. Variable domain in full (rest from reference TRBV7-2 and TRBJ2-1): GAGVSQSPSNKVTEKGKDVELRCDPISGHTALYWYRQSLGQGLEFLIYFQGNSAPDKSGLPSDRFSAERTGGSVSTLTIQRTQQEDSAVYLCASSPGAGSSYNEQFFGPGTRLTVL.

This chain uses TRBV2 with TRBJ2-7, with TRBD1 as a possible D gene (6 bases). CDR1 and CDR2 from the germline V gene are SNHLY and FYNNEI. Between the trimmed V and J ends, which lost 6 bases and 9 bases, there was a span of 21 bases. The CDR3 loop spans 14 amino acids. CDR3 coding DNA: TGTGCCAGCAGAGACGGGACACCAACCACGGGGCAGTACTTC. It is translated as CASRDGTPTTGQYF.

The chain uses TRBV6-6 and TRBJ1-5; 11 positions agree with TRBD1. Germline V gene lookup returns CDR1 MNHNY and CDR2 SVGAGI (reference sequence). The V and J ends lost 6 bases and 4 bases, in that order; junction bases with no gene match: 2. This CDR3 spans 14 amino acids. The CDR3 loop is CASRGQGGNQPQHF. CDR3 coding DNA: TGTGCCAGCAGGGGACAGGGGGGTAATCAGCCCCAGCATTTT.

The CDR3 sequence: CASGSGFTQYF. In DNA, the CDR3 is TGTGCTAGTGGTTCCGGTTTTACGCAGTATTTT. The chain employs TRBV12-5 and TRBJ2-3; unclear D gene. The germline V gene encodes CDR1 LGHNT and CDR2 FRNRAP. This CDR3 has 11 amino acids. V lost 4 bases to trimming and J lost 8 bases, with 7 bases between them.

The DNA of the CDR3 is TGTGCCAGCAGCTCCAGGACAGGGACCTCCTACGAGCAGTACTTC. This translates into CASSSRTGTSYEQYF. The V gene is TRBV7-6, the J gene TRBJ2-7; TRBD1 matches 8 bases. The CDR3 is made up of 15 amino acids. J gave up 0 bases and V 4 bases, and 5 bases lay outside the gene matches. CDR1 is SGHVS, CDR2 FNYEAQ, per germline.

The chain employs TRBV18 and TRBJ2-5; D remains unclear. V gave up 2 bases and J gave up 5 bases, with 9 bases separating them. Per germline, CDR1 KGHSH and CDR2 LQKENI. This CDR3 is built from 13 residues. CDR3 amino acids: CASSPLVSETQYF. The CDR3 DNA reads TGTGCCAGCTCACCATTAGTCAGCGAGACCCAGTACTTC.

The V call is TRBV2, the J call TRBJ2-7, with 10 bases matching TRBD1. This CDR3 is 12 amino acids long. J gave up 5 bases and V 7 bases, and 2 bases lay outside the gene matches. The germline gives CDR1 SNHLY, CDR2 FYNNEI. CDR3 DNA: TGTGCCAGCACGGACAGGGGGAACGAGCAGTACTTC. The encoded protein is CASTDRGNEQYF.

The chain employs TRBV9 and TRBJ2-5; 8 bases agree with TRBD2. Germline V gene lookup returns CDR1 SGDLS and CDR2 YYNGEE. V trimming: 1 base; J trimming: 4 bases; junction bases outside the gene matches: 9. CDR3 size: 16 residues. CDR3 loop: CASSVSPGGPGETQYF. The DNA for the CDR3 is TGTGCCAGCAGCGTATCTCCGGGAGGGCCGGGAGAGACCCAGTACTTC.

As concerns this clone: This specimen includes other DNA sequences encoding the same CDR3. The rearrangement links TRBV18 to TRBJ2-1; 9 bases are a match to TRBD2. The CDR3 is 15 residues long. Germline lookup yields CDR1 KGHSH and CDR2 LQKENI. V shed 2 bases, J shed 4 bases, and the junction held 3 bases outside the gene matches. The DNA for the CDR3 is TGTGCCAGCTCACCATCGACTAGCGGTTACAATGAGCAGTTCTTC. This sequence encodes CASSPSTSGYNEQFF.

This chain uses TRBV2 with TRBJ2-1; weak D call: TRBD1 (6 bases). V lost 5 bases, J lost 7 bases, and 9 bases lay in between. The CDR3 totals 12 residues. Germline CDR1 reads SNHLY; CDR2 reads FYNNEI. CDR3 amino acids: CASSRQANEQFF. CDR3 DNA sequence: TGTGCCAGCAGTCGACAGGCTAATGAGCAGTTCTTC.

This rearrangement joins TRBV10-3 to TRBJ2-5; D is possibly TRBD2 (6 bases). The J call may be wrong; the DNA end is better matched by TRBJ2-7. Germline V lookup: CDR1 ENHRY, CDR2 SYGVKD. The CDR3 is 14 residues long. CDR3: CAITRDLSSYEQYF. The CDR3, as DNA: TGTGCCATCACCCGGGACTTGAGCTCCTACGAGCAGTACTTC.

This chain uses TRBV7-8 with TRBJ2-7; D is unclear. The CDR3 consists of 14 residues. Germline lookup yields CDR1 SGHVS and CDR2 FQNEAQ. Trimming removed 1 base at V and 0 bases at J, with 7 bases between. Here the CDR3 DNA reads TGTGCCAGCAGCTTAGTTCGGAACTCCTACGAGCAGTACTTC. Its protein product is CASSLVRNSYEQYF.

The chain is built from TRBV6-1 and TRBJ2-7; D is unresolved. Trimming removed 9 bases at V and 9 bases at J, with 15 bases between. This CDR3 has 11 residues. CDR1 and CDR2 from the germline V gene are MNHNS and SASEGT. The CDR3 DNA sequence: TGTGCCAGTAGCATAACCTTCGGGCAGTACTTC. Its translation: CASSITFGQYF.

The gene calls are TRBV4-3 and TRBJ1-3, with 8 bases fitting TRBD1. The trim removed 0 bases at V and 4 bases at J, leaving 5 bases unmatched. The germline CDR1 and CDR2 sequences are LGHNA and YSLEER. The CDR3 sequence is 16 residues long. The CDR3 reads CASSQDGTGRGNTIYF. The CDR3 DNA reads as TGCGCCAGCAGCCAAGATGGGACAGGTAGAGGAAACACCATATATTTT.

The CDR3 coding sequence is TGTGCCAGCAATTTTTACGGGGCGCAGGGAGATACGCAGTATTTT. Residues: CASNFYGAQGDTQYF. The chain recombines TRBV2 with TRBJ2-3, with D perhaps being TRBD1 or TRBD2 (5 bases each). V lost 7 bases and J lost 5, with 19 bases in between. Germline V gene data show CDR1 as SNHLY and CDR2 as FYNNEI. This CDR3 is built from 15 residues.

This chain connects TRBV6-1 to TRBJ2-5, with TRBD1 as a possible D gene (5 bases). Germline V CDR1 and CDR2: MNHNS, SASEGT. The V end was cut by 3 bases, the J end by 1 base, with 9 bases between. The CDR3 runs to 14 residues. CDR3: CASSENTGQETQYF. In DNA, the CDR3 is TGTGCCAGCAGTGAGAACACAGGCCAAGAGACCCAGTACTTC.

The chain employs TRBV11-3 and TRBJ2-1; 11 bases align to TRBD2. The CDR3 is 17 amino acids. After removal of 1 base from V and 7 bases from J, the junction contained 9 bases not matched to a gene. Germline CDR1 and CDR2: SGHNT and YENEEA. The chain's CDR3 is CASSLAPRLAGNNEQFF. Written as DNA, the CDR3 is TGTGCCAGCAGCTTAGCCCCTCGACTAGCGGGGAATAATGAGCAGTTCTTC.

The chain uses TRBV28 and TRBJ1-5; TRBD1 aligns across 7 bases. The CDR3 extends over 16 amino acids. CDR1 is MDHEN and CDR2 is SYDVKM in the germline V gene. V dropped 6 bases and J dropped 2; count of bases not matched to a gene: 10. CDR3 protein: CASRYHQGGGNQPQHF. The CDR3 DNA sequence: TGTGCCAGCAGATACCATCAGGGGGGAGGCAATCAGCCCCAGCATTTT.